This TCR beta chain was captured in a study of shared clonotypes between healthy human individuals. Study results and caveats: The small donor group covered limited genetic and exposure diversity. Researchers sampled blood only, noting tissue repertoires likely differ.

TCRdb's table, derived via immunoSEQ multiplex PCR, lists solely in-frame clones and lacks some. This table holds approximately 640,000 clones, 80% to 95% found once. In the case of this clone: Antigen unknown.

V was cut by 2 bases and J by 0 bases, with 25 bases left in between. Per germline, CDR1 LNHDA and CDR2 SQIVND (reference sequence). CDR3 size: 20 residues. Sequenced sample: memory CD8+ T cells from PBMCs. Stated subset: CD45RO+ cells pooled with CCR7-negative TemRA cells. The chain carries TRBV19 and TRBJ1-1, with D maybe TRBD1 (5 bases). The origin of this receptor is a man between 18 and 35 years old in good health. Some clones in this sample may be carry-over from other donors' samples. The CDR3 here is CASSIRGRQGYDPLNTEAFF. In DNA form, the CDR3 reads TGTGCCAGTAGTATAAGAGGCAGGCAGGGCTATGACCCATTGAACACTGAAGCTTTCTTT.